This is a list of T cell receptor beta chains from one sample in a study of regulatory T cells in long-lasting Graves disease. TCRdb ran MiXCR on the multiplex PCR reads and lists one entry per CDR3 protein. The repertoire consists of roughly 500,000 distinct CDR3 sequences, with about 13% occurring once and the leading ten covering roughly 9.7%. These records were also assigned to another study, of T cells in Graves' hyperthyroidism and ophthalmopathy.

The sample in question was peripheral blood mononuclear cells (PBMCs), obtained at new diagnosis, from a patient treated with antithyroid drugs. The receptors were gathered from a man younger than 45 with Graves disease. Each CDR3 is given with its conserved first and last residue. A D gene is named only where the DNA matches it firmly. Size is omitted from some rows. Given values are once, few, many or a class for expanded clones.

d_call clone_size j_call v_call cdr3_aa cdr3_nt
. . TRBJ1-6 TRBV4-1 CASHESPLHF TGCGCGAGCCACGAATCACCCCTCCACTTT
TRBD2 . TRBJ2-3 TRBV7-9 CASSPGLAGSRTDTQYF TGTGCCAGCAGCCCGGGACTAGCGGGGTCCCGGACAGATACGCAGTATTTT
. once TRBJ2-5 TRBV7-9 CASGGGGTQYF TGTGCCAGCGGGGGCGGGGGGACCCAGTACTTC
TRBD2 many TRBJ2-1 TRBV30 CAWSSGLANEQFF TGTGCCTGGAGTTCGGGACTAGCAAATGAGCAGTTCTTC
. . TRBJ1-1 TRBV29-1 CSVDGQNTEAFF TGCAGCGTTGATGGTCAGAACACTGAAGCTTTCTTT
. . TRBJ1-1 TRBV9 CASSPRARGQEAFF TGTGCCAGCAGCCCTAGGGCCCGTGGGCAGGAAGCTTTCTTT
. many TRBJ2-1 TRBV5-1 CASSVAGQNNEQFF TGCGCCAGCAGCGTGGCAGGGCAAAACAATGAGCAGTTCTTC
. many TRBJ2-3 TRBV3-1 CASSQGTYTQYF TGTGCCAGCAGCCAAGGGACTTATACGCAGTATTTT
TRBD2 many TRBJ2-5 TRBV6-2/TRBV6-3 CASSIGYLAGGQETQYF TGTGCCAGCAGTATCGGATATCTAGCGGGAGGGCAAGAGACCCAGTACTTC
. . TRBJ2-1 TRBV7-3 CASSPLRERYNEQFF TGTGCCAGCAGTCCCTTGCGGGAACGCTACAATGAGCAGTTCTTC
. many TRBJ2-6 TRBV24-1 CATSDYSSGANVLTF TGTGCCACCAGTGACTACAGCTCTGGGGCCAACGTCCTGACTTTC
. . TRBJ2-7 TRBV28 CASSLGQGKAYEQYF TGTGCCAGCAGCCTCGGTCAGGGAAAGGCCTACGAGCAGTACTTC
TRBD2 few TRBJ2-1 TRBV24-1 CATSDLLGSGRLNEQFF TGTGCCACCAGTGATTTGCTGGGTAGCGGGAGATTGAATGAGCAGTTCTTC
TRBD2 . TRBJ2-3 TRBV4-1 CASSQGGLAGSTDTQYF TGCGCCAGCAGCCAAGGGGGACTAGCGGGGTCCACAGATACGCAGTATTTT
. . TRBJ2-1 TRBV24-1 CATSGTVDNEQFF TGTGCCACCAGTGGGACAGTAGACAATGAGCAGTTCTTC
. many TRBJ1-1 TRBV7-2 CASSPWTDYEAFF TGTGCCAGCAGCCCCTGGACGGACTATGAGGCTTTCTTT
TRBD1 many TRBJ2-7 TRBV6-1 CASSPSQSGTAAHEQYF TGTGCCAGCAGTCCGAGTCAATCCGGGACAGCAGCCCACGAGCAGTACTTC
. many TRBJ2-7 TRBV3-1 CASSQDWSASSYEQYF TGTGCCAGCAGCCAAGATTGGTCCGCATCTTCCTACGAGCAGTACTTC
TRBD1 . TRBJ1-1 TRBV11-3 CASSPGQGAANTEAFF TGTGCCAGCAGCCCAGGACAGGGGGCGGCGAACACTGAAGCTTTCTTT
. . TRBJ1-2 TRBV6-1 CASSRTPARGYTF TGTGCCAGCAGTCGAACGCCAGCACGAGGCTACACCTTC
. many TRBJ1-2 TRBV28 CASSFISRGYTF TGTGCCAGCAGTTTCATCTCACGTGGCTACACCTTC
TRBD2 . TRBJ2-1 TRBV19 CASSIGLARNEQFF TGTGCCAGTAGTATTGGACTAGCTCGGAATGAGCAGTTCTTC
. many TRBJ2-5 TRBV10-2 CASSESIAPWGETQYF TGCGCCAGCAGTGAGTCGATCGCCCCCTGGGGAGAGACCCAGTACTTC
. many TRBJ1-4 TRBV27 CASSPWGGNEKLFF TGTGCCAGCAGCCCCTGGGGTGGGAATGAAAAACTGTTTTTT
TRBD1 few TRBJ2-5 TRBV12-3/TRBV12-4 CASSTLGQGAGSQYF TGTGCCAGCAGTACCCTAGGACAGGGGGCCGGGTCCCAGTACTTC